The TCR beta chain under discussion was sequenced for a study of blood T cell repertoires in COVID-19. For the study at large: The United States, Italy and Spain provided the acute and convalescent COVID-19 samples. PBMCs, B-cell-depleted T cells, or T cells provided the cDNA or gDNA that made up the material.

Trimming pared 0 bases from V and 3 bases from J, leaving 6 bases between. CDR3 length equals 14 residues. From germline, CDR1 is SGHAT and CDR2 FQNNGV. In the authors' methods: Reference gene primer amplification yielded estimated nucleated cell counts. Measured with immunoSEQ multiplex PCR; TCRdb has only the in-frame clones, and not every one. D and trimming come from the DNA, and the V and J calls and clone size come from that table. The data hold around 200,000 clones, with approximately 80% observed a single time. The sequenced material came from peripheral blood. The sequence derives from a human donor in a cohort sampled during active COVID-19. The chain uses TRBV11-2 and TRBJ1-5; D not certain. The CDR3 loop reads CASSLERDNQPQHF. The DNA of the CDR3 is TGTGCCAGCAGCTTAGAGCGGGACAATCAGCCCCAGCATTTT.